This T cell receptor (beta chain) was observed in a study of human CD8 memory T cell subsets. The CDR3 length is 14 residues. Germline V gene sequence: CDR1 SGHTA, CDR2 FQGTGA. Libraries for TCR beta were constructed using UMI-labeled 5' RACE. Each CDR3 protein gets one entry in TCRdb, which reprocessed the 5' RACE reads and gives no DNA. The table gives about 10,000 distinct CDR3 sequences; the top ten clones make up about 20% of it. The sequenced material came from CD8+ stem-like memory T cells (TSCM and TCM) sorted from PBMCs. Subset meaning: stem-like memory CD8 T cells (TSTEM), CCR7+ PD-1- TIGIT-. The source of this sequence is a human donor in good health. The chain has TRBV7-3 and TRBJ2-3; TCRdb proposes TRBD2, but this gene call is untestable without DNA. The CDR3 loop reads CASSFAGGPDTQYF. Filled out from reference TRBV7-3 and TRBJ2-3, the complete variable domain reads GAGVSQTPSNKVTEKGKYVELRCDPISGHTALYWYRQSLGQGPEFLIYFQGTGAADDSGLPNDRFFAVRPEGSVSTLKIQRTERGDSAVYLCASSFAGGPDTQYFGPGTRLTVL.